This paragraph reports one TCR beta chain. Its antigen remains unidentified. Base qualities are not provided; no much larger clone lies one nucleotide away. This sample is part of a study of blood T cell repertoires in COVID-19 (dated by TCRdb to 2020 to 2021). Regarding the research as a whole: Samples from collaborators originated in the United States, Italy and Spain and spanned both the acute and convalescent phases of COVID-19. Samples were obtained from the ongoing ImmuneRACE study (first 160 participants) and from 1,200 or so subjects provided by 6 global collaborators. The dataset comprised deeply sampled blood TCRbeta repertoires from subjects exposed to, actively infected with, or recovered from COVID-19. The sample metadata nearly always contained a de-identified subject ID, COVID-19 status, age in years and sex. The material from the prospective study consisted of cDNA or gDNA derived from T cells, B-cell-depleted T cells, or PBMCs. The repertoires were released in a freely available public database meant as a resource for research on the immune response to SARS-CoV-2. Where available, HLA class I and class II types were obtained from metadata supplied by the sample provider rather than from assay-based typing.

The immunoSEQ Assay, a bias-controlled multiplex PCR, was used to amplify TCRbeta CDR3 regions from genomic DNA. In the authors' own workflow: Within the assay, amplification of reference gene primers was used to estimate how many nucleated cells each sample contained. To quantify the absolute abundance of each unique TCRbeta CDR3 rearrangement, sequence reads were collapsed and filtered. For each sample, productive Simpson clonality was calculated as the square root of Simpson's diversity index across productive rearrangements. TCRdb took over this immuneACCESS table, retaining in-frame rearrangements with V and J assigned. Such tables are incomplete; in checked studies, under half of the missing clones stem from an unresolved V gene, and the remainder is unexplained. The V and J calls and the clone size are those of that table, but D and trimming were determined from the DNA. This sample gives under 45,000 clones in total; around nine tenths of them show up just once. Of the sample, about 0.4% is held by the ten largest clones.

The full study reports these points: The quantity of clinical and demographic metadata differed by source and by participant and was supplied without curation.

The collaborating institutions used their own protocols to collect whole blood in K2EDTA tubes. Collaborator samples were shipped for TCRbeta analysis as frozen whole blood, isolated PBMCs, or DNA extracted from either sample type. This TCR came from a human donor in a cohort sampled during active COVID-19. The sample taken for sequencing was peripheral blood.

The CDR3 reads as follows: CASSLERQGVGEQYF. DNA sequence: TGTGCCAGCAGCTTGGAGAGACAGGGGGTGGGCGAGCAGTACTTC. Rearrangement joined TRBV11-2 to TRBJ2-7; 9 junctional bases match TRBD1. The germline V gene supplies CDR1 SGHAT and CDR2 FQNNGV. The V end gives up 3 bases and the J end 6 bases, leaving 9 bases in the junction not matched to a gene. The CDR3 goes from the cysteine to the phenylalanine over 15 residues. Only CDR3 DNA remains: 45 bases, in frame from the first base.